This TCR beta chain emerged from a study of blood T cell repertoires in COVID-19. About the research overall: The study drew acute and convalescent COVID-19 samples from the United States, Italy and Spain.

Germline V CDR1 and CDR2: SGHNT, YYREEE (reference sequence). With 4 bases removed from V and 4 bases from J, the gap between germline ends came to 20 bases. The CDR3 is made up of 16 amino acids. Original handling: How many nucleated cells were present was estimated from reference gene primer amplification. Here immunoSEQ multiplex PCR was the method, and the copy in TCRdb shows in-frame clones only, minus some. That table supplies the V and J calls and clone size; D and trimming were determined from the DNA. The data hold 85,000 to 100,000 clones, with roughly 80% observed a single time. This clone was seen a handful of times.

The chain recombines TRBV5-4 with TRBJ2-5; weak D call: TRBD2 (6 bases). Sequenced sample: peripheral blood. The receptor was isolated from a human donor in a cohort sampled during active COVID-19. The CDR3 region has the DNA TGTGCCAGCAGCGCCGACTCGAGAGGAGGGTTAGAGACCCAGTACTTC. Its protein product is CASSADSRGGLETQYF. Full variable domain (remainder filled in from reference TRBV5-4 and TRBJ2-5): ETGVTQSPTHLIKTRGQQVTLRCSSQSGHNTVSWYQQALGQGPQFIFQYYREEENGRGNFPPRFSGLQFPNYSSELNVNALELDDSALYLCASSADSRGGLETQYFGPGTRLLVL.